Shown below are 9 T cell receptor beta chains from a single sample sequenced in a study of blood T cell repertoires in COVID-19 (dated by TCRdb to the early 2020s). Library construction relied on the immunoSEQ multiplex PCR assay. The immuneACCESS repertoire file appears here via TCRdb, limited to in-frame rearrangements. These files lack a portion of the clones; in checked studies, under half of the deficit traces to unresolved V genes, and the cause of the others is not known. In this sample the table shows around 620,000 clones, approximately 90% of which occur a single time. In total, the top ten clones hold 0.2% to 0.3% of the sample. The sample was peripheral blood. Receptors originate from a woman aged 18-29 years with acute or convalescent COVID-19.

In the case of this clone: The sample holds other DNA sequences that translate to the same CDR3. The chain joins TRBV6-5 to TRBJ1-2; 7 bases line up with TRBD1. This CDR3 region has 14 residues. V shed 0 bases and J 5 bases; nucleotides not matched to a gene: 3. CDR1 MNHEY and CDR2 SVGAGI come from the germline V gene. The CDR3 reads CASSYSDRLYGYTF. The CDR3 nucleotides read TGTGCCAGCAGTTACTCGGACAGGTTATATGGCTACACCTTC.

The V and J genes are TRBV7-2 and TRBJ2-3; D might be TRBD2 (7 bases). The CDR3 covers 16 residues. Germline-derived CDR1 and CDR2 are SGHTA and FQGNSA. V was shortened by 2 bases and J by 3 bases, with 15 bases between the two germline ends. CDR3 nucleotide sequence: TGTGCCAGCAGCTTAAGGAGGGGGGGCATTACAGATACGCAGTATTTT. Translated: CASSLRRGGITDTQYF.

A few counts support this clone. The V gene is TRBV5-5, the J gene TRBJ1-2; D perhaps matches TRBD1 (5 bases). Trimming removed 2 bases from V and 2 bases from J, with 10 bases in between. Per germline, CDR1 SGHKS and CDR2 YYEKEE (reference sequence). This CDR3 comprises 14 residues. CDR3 nucleotide sequence: TGTGCCAGCAGCTTTCTGGGGCGGAACTATGGCTACACCTTC. The encoded protein is CASSFLGRNYGYTF.

The J gene is TRBJ2-1, the V gene TRBV6-5; TRBD1 aligns across 9 bases. The CDR3 runs to 15 residues. Looked up from germline, CDR1 is MNHEY and CDR2 is SVGAGI. The junction had 5 bases not matched to a gene; V was cut back by 4 bases and J by 4 bases. Here the CDR3 reads CASSLGQGIYNEQFF. The CDR3 nucleotides read TGTGCCAGCAGTTTAGGACAGGGGATTTACAATGAGCAGTTCTTC.

This chain links TRBV5-4 with TRBJ2-4; TRBD1 agrees at 8 bases. CDR3 length: 14 amino acids. CDR1 is SGHNT, CDR2 YYREEE, per germline (reference sequence). V gave up 0 bases and J gave up 4 bases; unmatched junction bases: 0. The CDR3 loop is CASSLDRGKNIQYF. CDR3 bases: TGTGCCAGCAGCTTGGACAGGGGGAAAAACATTCAGTACTTC.

J is TRBJ1-2 and V is TRBV5-5; D is undetermined. Trimming shortened V by 2 bases and J by 3 bases, and 14 bases separated the two germline ends. This CDR3 is built from 15 residues. Per germline, CDR1 SGHKS and CDR2 YYEKEE (reference sequence). Here the CDR3 reads CASSLGSGGYYGYTF. The DNA of the CDR3 is TGTGCCAGCAGCTTAGGATCTGGCGGGTACTATGGCTACACCTTC.

This clone was seen a single time. CDR3 DNA: TGCGCCAGCAGCCAACGGACAGGGTACACAGATACGCAGTATTTT. Its protein is CASSQRTGYTDTQYF. The chain uses TRBV5-1 and TRBJ2-3; 8 bases map to TRBD1. The junction had 6 bases not matched to a gene; V was cut back by 4 bases and J by 2 bases. The CDR3 is made up of 15 amino acids. The germline gives CDR1 SGHRS, CDR2 YFSETQ.

This clone was seen only a few times. The sample carries other DNA sequences with the same CDR3. The V gene is TRBV7-2, the J gene TRBJ1-2, with TRBD1 identical over 7 bases. This CDR3 comprises 14 residues. With 5 bases clipped from V and 4 bases from J, the junction kept 7 bases outside the gene matches. The germline V gene encodes CDR1 SGHTA and CDR2 FQGNSA. In DNA, the CDR3 is TGTGCCAGCAGCCCAGACAGGGTGGGCTATGGCTACACCTTC. It codes for CASSPDRVGYGYTF. The full variable domain, its missing parts supplied by reference TRBV7-2 and TRBJ1-2, is GAGVSQSPSNKVTEKGKDVELRCDPISGHTALYWYRQSLGQGLEFLIYFQGNSAPDKSGLPSDRFSAERTGGSVSTLTIQRTQQEDSAVYLCASSPDRVGYGYTFGSGTRLTVV.

For the CDR3, the DNA is TGTGCCAGCAGCTTATTAGGGGTGAGCGAGCAGTACTTC. This codes for CASSLLGVSEQYF. The chain has TRBV7-2 and TRBJ2-7; TRBD1 might be the D (5 bases). The V gene's germline CDR1 is SGHTA and CDR2 FQGNSA. The CDR3 spans 13 residues. V lost 2 bases to trimming and J lost 6 bases, with 11 bases between them.